This T cell receptor (beta chain) was recorded in a study of cytomegalovirus exposure and HLA in healthy donors. Whole-study findings and limits: It was reported that the classifier diagnosed cytomegalovirus status with high specificity and sensitivity in both the original and validation cohorts. Among TCR sequences, most were rare, though some public TCRs appeared in many donors. Through in vitro validation, three CMV-associated chains were shown to be specific for CMV antigens.

These donors were members of the roughly 110-subject validation cohort, a group separate from the roughly 670-subject first cohort. Here immunoSEQ multiplex PCR was the method, and the copy in TCRdb shows in-frame clones only, minus some. The table records a few hundred thousand clones, 75% to 95% of them present only once. Notes on this clone: The antigen remains undetermined.

Material for sequencing was PBMCs. The sequence came from a woman aged 18-29 years in good health and CMV-seronegative.

The CDR3 DNA is TGTGCCACCAGCGCCTACAGCGGGAGAGCCTACGAGCAGTACTTC. Protein sequence: CATSAYSGRAYEQYF. This rearrangement joins TRBV15 to TRBJ2-7; 8 positions agree with TRBD2. With V trimmed by 5 bases and J by 2 bases, 8 bases remained unmatched. The V gene's germline CDR1 is LNHNV and CDR2 YYDKDF (reference sequence). This CDR3 region has 15 residues.